The 17 T cell receptor beta chains reported below all come from one sample, sequenced in a study of shared clonotypes between healthy human individuals. Using immunoSEQ multiplex PCR, the repertoire was profiled, and TCRdb retains in-frame clones only, with some absent. The sample includes roughly 700,000 clones, approximately 79% of them seen just once. Sequenced input: memory CD4+ T cells sorted from blood. Subset in this sample: CD45RA-negative fraction. The source is a woman in her 30s in good health.

The rearrangement links TRBV7-8 to TRBJ2-5, with 10 bases identical to TRBD2. The J segment lost 5 bases and the V segment lost 0 bases, leaving 6 bases of the junction unmatched. Germline V gene data show CDR1 as SGHVS and CDR2 as FQNEAQ. This CDR3 is built from 16 residues. In DNA, the CDR3 is TGTGCCAGCAGCTTAGCCCTAGCGGGAGAACATGAGACCCAGTACTTC. Protein: CASSLALAGEHETQYF.

The V gene is TRBV4-2, the J gene TRBJ2-2, with 9 bases that match TRBD2. The CDR3 consists of 18 residues. Per the germline V gene, CDR1 is LGHNA and CDR2 is YNFKEQ. J was trimmed by 1 base and V by 0 bases; bases with no gene match: 6. DNA for the CDR3: TGTGCCAGCAGCCAAGAGGCGGGAGGGCCTTTGAACACCGGGGAGCTGTTTTTT. Amino acid sequence: CASSQEAGGPLNTGELFF.

The gene calls are TRBV15 and TRBJ2-5; no reliable D call. Trimming pared 5 bases from V and 0 bases from J, leaving 7 bases between. CDR1 and CDR2 (germline): LNHNV, YYDKDF (reference sequence). The CDR3 is 13 amino acids. CDR3 nucleotide sequence: TGTGCCACCAGCGTTCCGTACCAAGAGACCCAGTACTTC. Its translation is CATSVPYQETQYF.

The chain couples TRBV6-4 to TRBJ2-1; no reliable D call. The CDR3 has 13 amino acids. Germline CDR1 MRHNA, CDR2 SNTAGT. Trimming removed 5 bases at V and 2 bases at J, with 7 bases between. CDR3 amino acids: CASSTTTYNEQFF. CDR3 bases: TGTGCCAGCAGTACTACAACCTACAATGAGCAGTTCTTC.

V usage is TRBV30 and J usage is TRBJ2-1, with a weak D call TRBD1 (5 bases). The germline V and J ends were trimmed by 8 bases and 1 base, with 15 bases remaining between them. CDR3 length: 14 amino acids. Germline V gene data show CDR1 as GTSNPN and CDR2 as SVGIG (reference sequence). In nucleotides, the CDR3 is TGTGCCGGACAACCGGCCATTTCCTACAATGAGCAGTTCTTC. Residues: CAGQPAISYNEQFF.

This clone occurred a few times. The V gene is TRBV19, the J gene TRBJ2-1; TRBD2 is a possible D gene (5 bases). The CDR3 spans 14 residues. Germline assignment: CDR1 LNHDA and CDR2 SQIVND (reference sequence). Trimming took off 5 bases at V and 5 bases at J, with 13 bases between the two ends. Here the CDR3 reads CASSLPTSDNEQFF. The CDR3 DNA follows: TGTGCCAGTAGTCTCCCCACTAGTGACAATGAGCAGTTCTTC. Together with reference TRBV19 and TRBJ2-1, the CDR3 gives the full variable domain: DGGITQSPKYLFRKEGQNVTLSCEQNLNHDAMYWYRQDPGQGLRLIYYSQIVNDFQKGDIAEGYSVSREKKESFPLTVTSAQKNPTAFYLCASSLPTSDNEQFFGPGTRLTVL.

The chain is built from TRBV2 and TRBJ1-2; D is ambiguous. The germline CDR1 and CDR2 sequences are SNHLY and FYNNEI. Between the trimmed V and J ends, which lost 7 bases and 0 bases, there was a span of 24 bases. This CDR3 comprises 18 residues. CDR3 sequence (DNA): TGTGCCAGCACCCGGGAGATGGGGTTGACCAAAGCTAACTATGGCTACACCTTC. Translation gives CASTREMGLTKANYGYTF. Drawing the rest from reference TRBV2 and TRBJ1-2, the complete variable domain is EPEVTQTPSHQVTQMGQEVILRCVPISNHLYFYWYRQILGQKVEFLVSFYNNEISEKSEIFDDQFSVERPDGSNFTLKIRSTKLEDSAMYFCASTREMGLTKANYGYTFGSGTRLTVV.

As concerns this clone: A much larger clone differs by one base, so this may be a read error. Other DNA sequences from this sample encode an identical CDR3 as well. The rearrangement joins TRBV11-2 to TRBJ1-5; D perhaps matches TRBD1 (5 bases). Trimming pared 0 bases from V and 5 bases from J, leaving 5 bases between. CDR3 length: 13 residues. Germline V gene data show CDR1 as SGHAT and CDR2 as FQNNGV. CDR3 loop: CASSLEGDQPQHF. CDR3 nucleotides: TGTGCCAGCAGCTTAGAAGGGGATCAGCCCCAGCATTTT.

This rearrangement joins TRBV9 to TRBJ2-7; 12 bases are shared with TRBD2. With 3 bases clipped from V and 5 bases from J, the junction kept 12 bases outside the gene matches. In germline, CDR1 is SGDLS, CDR2 YYNGEE. This CDR3 has 17 amino acids. CDR3 residues: CASSANSGLAGTHEQYF. The CDR3 coding sequence is TGTGCCAGCAGCGCAAACTCTGGACTAGCGGGGACTCACGAGCAGTACTTC.

This clone was seen a single time. V usage is TRBV7-8 and J usage is TRBJ1-4; 8 bases are shared with TRBD1. CDR1 and CDR2 from the germline V gene are SGHVS and FQNEAQ. This CDR3 spans 17 amino acids. With 5 bases clipped from V and 0 bases from J, the junction kept 8 bases outside the gene matches. The CDR3 reads CASSHNRGGSTNEKLFF. CDR3 DNA: TGTGCCAGCAGCCATAACAGGGGGGGTTCAACTAATGAAAAACTGTTTTTT. Variable domain in full (rest from reference TRBV7-8 and TRBJ1-4): GAGVSQSPRYKVAKRGQDVALRCDPISGHVSLFWYQQALGQGPEFLTYFQNEAQLDKSGLPSDRFFAERPEGSVSTLKIQRTQQEDSAVYLCASSHNRGGSTNEKLFFGSGTQLSVL.

This rearrangement joins TRBV9 to TRBJ2-1, with a tentative D call TRBD1 (5 bases). Deletions cut 0 bases from V and 4 bases from J, with 11 bases between. Per germline, CDR1 SGDLS and CDR2 YYNGEE. The CDR3 loop spans 15 amino acids. The CDR3 spells CASSVVDRPYNEQFF. CDR3 coding DNA: TGTGCCAGCAGCGTAGTCGACAGACCTTACAATGAGCAGTTCTTC. Together with reference TRBV9 and TRBJ2-1, the CDR3 gives the full variable domain: DSGVTQTPKHLITATGQRVTLRCSPRSGDLSVYWYQQSLDQGLQFLIQYYNGEERAKGNILERFSAQQFPDLHSELNLSSLELGDSALYFCASSVVDRPYNEQFFGPGTRLTVL.

This clone was seen many times. Other DNA sequences of this sample code for an identical CDR3. This chain uses TRBV5-1 with TRBJ1-2, with 7 bases aligning to TRBD1. Looked up from germline, CDR1 is SGHRS and CDR2 is YFSETQ. The CDR3 contains 15 residues. V lost 2 bases and J lost 1; bases outside the gene matches: 5. In DNA, the CDR3 is TGCGCCAGCAGCTTCGGGGACAGAGATAACTATGGCTACACCTTC. This encodes CASSFGDRDNYGYTF.

About this clone itself: This same CDR3 is encoded by further DNA sequences in the sample. The chain joins TRBV5-1 to TRBJ1-5, with 10 positions matching TRBD1. Trimming cost V 4 bases and J 7 bases; bases outside gene matches: 5. This CDR3 comprises 14 residues. Germline CDR1 is SGHRS and CDR2 is YFSETQ. The CDR3 here is CASSPGTGAQPQHF. The CDR3 nucleotides read TGCGCCAGCAGCCCCGGGACAGGGGCGCAGCCCCAGCATTTT.

J is TRBJ1-1 and V is TRBV27, with D hard to call. Trimming took off 4 bases at V and 1 base at J, with 19 bases between the two ends. The CDR3 consists of 17 residues. CDR1 and CDR2 from the germline V gene are MNHEY and SMNVEV (reference sequence). The CDR3 DNA is TGTGCCAGCAGTTATACTCGGCTGCAACCCGCGAACACTGAAGCTTTCTTT. Translation gives CASSYTRLQPANTEAFF.

This clone was counted many times. The chain has TRBV7-2 and TRBJ2-7; 8 nucleotides line up with TRBD2. There are 15 residues in the CDR3. V dropped 2 bases and J dropped 3; count of bases not matched to a gene: 6. Germline lookup yields CDR1 SGHTA and CDR2 FQGNSA. CDR3 sequence (DNA): TGTGCCAGCAGCTTATGGGCGGGAGGAAGCTACGAGCAGTACTTC. It is translated as CASSLWAGGSYEQYF.

The chain has TRBV11-2 and TRBJ2-7, with D unresolved. V was clipped by 0 bases and J by 4 bases, with 13 bases between them. The CDR3 covers 15 residues. The germline V gene has CDR1 SGHAT and CDR2 FQNNGV. DNA of the CDR3: TGTGCCAGCAGCTTAGATGACCCGGCCGCATACGAGCAGTACTTC. This codes for CASSLDDPAAYEQYF.

The V and J genes are TRBV18 and TRBJ1-1; D is possibly TRBD1 (5 bases). Germline-derived CDR1 and CDR2 are KGHSH and LQKENI. V dropped 4 bases and J dropped 5 bases, with 14 bases sitting between them. This CDR3 is 14 amino acids long. The CDR3 loop reads CASSLSGRQTEAFF. DNA of the CDR3: TGTGCCAGCTCACTATCGGGGCGCCAGACTGAAGCTTTCTTT.